The T cell receptor beta chain described here comes from a study of blood T cell repertoires in COVID-19 (TCRdb year 2020). About the investigation overall: Samples covering the acute and convalescent phases of COVID-19 were provided by collaborators in the United States, Italy and Spain. Samples came from the ongoing ImmuneRACE study (first 160 participants) plus 1,254 subjects from 6 global collaborators. HLA class I and class II types, where available, came from metadata supplied by the sample provider rather than from assay-based typing. Deeply sampled blood TCRbeta repertoires from subjects exposed to, actively infected with, or recovered from COVID-19 were included in the dataset. The material from the prospective study consisted of cDNA or gDNA derived from T cells, B-cell-depleted T cells, or PBMCs. The repertoires were released in a freely available public database intended as a resource for research on the immune response to SARS-CoV-2. Nearly every sample came with metadata listing a de-identified subject ID, COVID-19 status, age in years and sex.

The immunoSEQ Assay, a bias-controlled multiplex PCR, was used to amplify TCRbeta CDR3 regions from genomic DNA. The original methods were these. The number of nucleated cells in each sample was estimated by amplification of reference gene primers within the assay. Sequence reads were collapsed and filtered to measure the absolute abundance of every unique TCRbeta CDR3 rearrangement. For each sample, productive Simpson clonality was calculated by taking the square root of Simpson's diversity index across productive rearrangements. TCRdb mirrors the immuneACCESS table, restricted to in-frame sequences. Some clones are absent from its copies; in checked studies, under half trace to an unresolved V gene, and the reason for the others is unknown. V, J and clone size reflect that table, while D and trimming were determined from the DNA. The sample table lists more than 300,000 clones, about 88% of them with a count of one. The top ten clonotypes cover 0.9% to 1.5% of the sample.

In the prospective study, participants were roughly 18 to 89 years old, resided in around 25 geographic areas of the United States, and were enrolled through a virtual design. Cohort assignment in the prospective study relied on participant-reported clinical history from a screening survey and a study questionnaire. Recovered participants in ImmuneRACE Cohort 3 were defined by two consecutive negative NP/OP PCR tests, clearance by a healthcare professional, or resolution of symptoms. In the prospective study, mobile phlebotomists collected whole blood, serum and a nasopharyngeal or oropharyngeal swab from each participant. Over an approximately 2-month period, participants in the prospective study had the option of providing additional blood draws and questionnaires. Before DNA extraction, blood samples from the prospective study were shipped at room temperature or frozen. The germline V gene specifies SGHRS as CDR1 and YFSETQ as CDR2. From V the trimming removes 3 bases and from J it removes 5 bases, while the gene matches leave 9 bases of the junction unaccounted for. There are 16 amino acids in the CDR3, from cysteine to phenylalanine inclusive. Only CDR3 DNA is held: 48 bases, read in frame from base 1.

Regarding this clone: Its antigen target is currently unknown. No much larger clonotype is one base removed from it; base qualities were not supplied.

Overall study results and their limits: The quantity of clinical and demographic metadata differed by source and by participant and was supplied without curation.

This clonotype originated in a woman aged 18 to 35 who had recovered from COVID-19. The chain joins TRBV5-1 to TRBJ2-2, with 8 central nucleotides matching TRBD2. The specimen was PBMCs or T cells enriched from blood (not recorded which). The sequenced DNA: TGCGCCAGCAGCTCGTACCCCGGGGGGGGAACCGGGGAGCTGTTTTTT. It is translated as CASSSYPGGGTGELFF.